This TCR beta chain was identified in a study of CD8 T cells in Susac syndrome. With random hexamers, reverse transcription was performed on roughly 0.45 to 1 ug of RNA. TCRdb redid the calling of the immunoSEQ multiplex PCR reads with MiXCR, one entry per CDR3 protein. The sample yields around 170,000 distinct CDR3 sequences, 85% to 95% seen once. In germline, CDR1 is SQVTM, CDR2 ANQGSEA. V was pared by 4 bases and J by 7 bases, with 16 bases between. CDR3 length: 13 residues. This receptor was taken from a human donor with Susac syndrome. V gene TRBV29-1 combines with J gene TRBJ1-2, with D possibly matching TRBD1 (5 bases). The sample comprised CD4+ T cells from PBMCs. CDR3 coding DNA: TGCAGCGTTGGAAAACAGGTCGCTGCTGGCTACACCTTC. It codes for CSVGKQVAAGYTF.